Listed here are 11 T cell receptor beta chains from one sample, sequenced in a study of OX40 agonist ivuxolimab in advanced cancers. Clones were read by immunoSEQ multiplex PCR, and TCRdb kept only the in-frame ones, dropping some. Here the sample spans tens of thousands of clones, approximately 90% being singletons. Sequenced material: CD4+ or CD8+ T cells sorted from blood, taken in a trial of the OX40 agonist ivuxolimab. The receptors here all came from an adult with an advanced solid tumor such as melanoma, head and neck, liver or kidney cancer.

V is TRBV6-1 and J is TRBJ2-1; 9 bases align to TRBD2. The CDR3 extends over 14 amino acids. Germline-derived CDR1 and CDR2 are MNHNS and SASEGT. V shed 7 bases and J 5 bases; nucleotides not matched to a gene: 6. The CDR3 protein is CASNGGRADNEQFF. Here the CDR3 DNA reads TGTGCCAGCAACGGCGGGAGGGCCGACAATGAGCAGTTCTTC.

This clone was observed once. J is TRBJ2-1 and V is TRBV6-1; weak D call: TRBD2 (6 bases). Germline V CDR1 and CDR2: MNHNS, SASEGT. V dropped 7 bases and J dropped 4 bases, with 14 bases sitting between them. The CDR3 totals 14 residues. The DNA for the CDR3 is TGTGCCAGCAAGGTACGGGAGCGATACAATGAGCAGTTCTTC. It encodes CASKVRERYNEQFF.

The rearrangement links TRBV5-1 to TRBJ2-5; 8 bases agree with TRBD2. The CDR3 contains 15 residues. Germline-derived CDR1 and CDR2 are SGHRS and YFSETQ. V shed 2 bases, J shed 5 bases, and the junction held 8 bases outside the gene matches. CDR3 nucleotides: TGCGCCAGCAGCTTCACAGCGGGAGCCCGGGAGACCCAGTACTTC. It is translated as CASSFTAGARETQYF.

The V gene is TRBV28, the J gene TRBJ2-7; D might be TRBD1 (6 bases). Germline-derived CDR1 and CDR2 are MDHEN and SYDVKM. V was trimmed by 4 bases and J by 0 bases, leaving 13 bases between them. The CDR3 is 15 amino acids. CDR3 DNA sequence: TGTGCCAGCAGTTCCCCGGGACACACCTCCTACGAGCAGTACTTC. Protein sequence: CASSSPGHTSYEQYF.

This clone turned up a few times. The gene calls are TRBV7-3 and TRBJ1-2; D not resolved. This CDR3 has 15 amino acids. Germline V gene lookup returns CDR1 SGHTA and CDR2 FQGTGA. V gave up 5 bases and J gave up 0 bases, with 13 bases separating them. The CDR3 region is CASSPEVPANYGYTF. CDR3 nucleotide sequence: TGTGCCAGCAGCCCAGAGGTCCCGGCTAACTATGGCTACACCTTC.

This chain uses TRBV11-1 with TRBJ2-1, with D unclear. From germline, CDR1 is SGHAT and CDR2 FQDESV (reference sequence). The ends were cut back, 1 base at V and 3 bases at J, with 7 bases in the middle. The CDR3 runs to 14 residues. This CDR3 reads CASSLDNSYNEQFF. The CDR3 region has the DNA TGTGCCAGCAGCTTAGATAACAGCTACAATGAGCAGTTCTTC. Filled out from reference TRBV11-1 and TRBJ2-1, the complete variable domain reads EAEVAQSPRYKITEKSQAVAFWCDPISGHATLYWYRQILGQGPELLVQFQDESVVDDSQLPKDRFSAERLKGVDSTLKIQPAELGDSAMYLCASSLDNSYNEQFFGPGTRLTVL.

The chain employs TRBV29-1 and TRBJ2-7, with a tentative D call TRBD1 (6 bases). Trimming removed 3 bases from V and 6 bases from J, with 15 bases in between. This CDR3 has 13 residues. Germline CDR1 SQVTM, CDR2 ANQGSEA. This chain's CDR3 is CSVDRGKTGEQYF. CDR3 bases: TGCAGCGTTGACAGGGGCAAGACTGGCGAGCAGTACTTC.

V and J are TRBV5-6 and TRBJ2-7; no clear D. This CDR3 is 12 amino acids long. The germline V and J ends were trimmed by 3 bases and 0 bases, with 4 bases remaining between them. Germline values: CDR1 SGHDT, CDR2 YYEEEE. The CDR3 sequence: CASSWASYEQYF. CDR3 DNA sequence: TGTGCCAGCAGCTGGGCCTCCTACGAGCAGTACTTC.

CDR3 loop: CASSSSVSNQPQHF. CDR3 nucleotide sequence: TGTGCCAGCAGTTCTTCCGTTAGCAATCAGCCCCAGCATTTT. The J gene is TRBJ1-5, the V gene TRBV6-5; D unclear. Germline CDR1 is MNHEY and CDR2 is SVGAGI. The CDR3 has 14 residues. Trimming left V 4 bases short and J 0 bases short, with 7 bases between.

The rearrangement joins TRBV30 to TRBJ1-5; D gene unclear. V was cut by 3 bases and J by 3 bases, with 9 bases left in between. This CDR3 region has 13 residues. The germline CDR1 and CDR2 sequences are GTSNPN and SVGIG (reference sequence). As DNA, the CDR3 is TGTGCCTGGAGGTTAGGGATCAATCAGCCCCAGCATTTT. The encoded protein is CAWRLGINQPQHF.

This chain links TRBV19 with TRBJ2-7; 9 bases fit TRBD2. CDR1 and CDR2 from the germline V gene are LNHDA and SQIVND (reference sequence). The ends lost 3 bases at V and 4 bases at J; junction bases unmatched: 7. The CDR3 loop spans 15 amino acids. In nucleotides, the CDR3 is TGTGCCAGTAGTATTCGTCCTAGCGGGACATACGAGCAGTACTTC. It translates to CASSIRPSGTYEQYF.